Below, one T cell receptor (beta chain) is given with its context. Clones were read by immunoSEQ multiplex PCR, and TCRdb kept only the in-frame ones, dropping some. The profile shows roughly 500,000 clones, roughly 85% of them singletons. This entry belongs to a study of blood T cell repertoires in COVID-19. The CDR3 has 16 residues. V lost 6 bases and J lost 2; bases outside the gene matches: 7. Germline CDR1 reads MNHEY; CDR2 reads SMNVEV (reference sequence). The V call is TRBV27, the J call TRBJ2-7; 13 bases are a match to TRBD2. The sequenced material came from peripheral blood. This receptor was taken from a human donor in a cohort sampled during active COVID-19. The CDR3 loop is CASREGGLAGTYEQYF. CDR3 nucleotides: TGTGCCAGCAGGGAGGGGGGACTAGCGGGGACCTACGAGCAGTACTTC.